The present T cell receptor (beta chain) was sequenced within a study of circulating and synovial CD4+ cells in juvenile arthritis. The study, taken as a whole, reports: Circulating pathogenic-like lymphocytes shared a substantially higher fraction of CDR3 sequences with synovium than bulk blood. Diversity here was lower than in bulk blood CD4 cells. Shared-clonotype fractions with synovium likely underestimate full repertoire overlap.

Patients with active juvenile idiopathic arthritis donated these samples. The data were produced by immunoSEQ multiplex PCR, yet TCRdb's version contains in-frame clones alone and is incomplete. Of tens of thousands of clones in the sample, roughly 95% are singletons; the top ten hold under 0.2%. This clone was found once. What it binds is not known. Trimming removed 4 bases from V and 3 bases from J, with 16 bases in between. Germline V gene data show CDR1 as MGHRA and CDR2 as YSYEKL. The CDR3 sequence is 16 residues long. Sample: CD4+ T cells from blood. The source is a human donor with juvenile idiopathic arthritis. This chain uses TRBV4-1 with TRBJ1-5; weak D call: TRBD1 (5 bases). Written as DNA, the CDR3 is TGCGCCAGCAGCCTTTTATGGGGGGACGCCAATCAGCCCCAGCATTTT. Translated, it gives CASSLLWGDANQPQHF.